This T cell receptor (beta chain) originates from a study of T-cell memory formation after mild COVID-19. Study outcomes and limitations: Among CD4+ contracting clones, most were CM and EM, and CD8+ ones EMRA.

MiXCR was run by TCRdb on the 5' RACE reads, yielding one entry per CDR3 protein. The sample holds approximately 500,000 distinct CDR3 sequences, around a quarter seen once. This clonotype appeared a few times. Its target is unknown. The CDR3 consists of 17 residues. V lost 9 bases and J lost 1; bases outside the gene matches: 11. Sequencing was carried out using PBMCs or a T cell subset sorted from them (not recorded which). This rearrangement joins TRBV12-3 or TRBV12-4 to TRBJ2-4; 11 bases are shared with TRBD2. This TCR was recovered from an adult woman who had mild COVID-19 (a few samples of this study predate the infection). Cell type and time point are not known. CDR3: CASNRGSSGRAKNIQYF. As DNA, the CDR3 is TGTGCCAGTAATAGGGGATCTAGCGGGAGGGCCAAAAACATTCAGTACTTC.